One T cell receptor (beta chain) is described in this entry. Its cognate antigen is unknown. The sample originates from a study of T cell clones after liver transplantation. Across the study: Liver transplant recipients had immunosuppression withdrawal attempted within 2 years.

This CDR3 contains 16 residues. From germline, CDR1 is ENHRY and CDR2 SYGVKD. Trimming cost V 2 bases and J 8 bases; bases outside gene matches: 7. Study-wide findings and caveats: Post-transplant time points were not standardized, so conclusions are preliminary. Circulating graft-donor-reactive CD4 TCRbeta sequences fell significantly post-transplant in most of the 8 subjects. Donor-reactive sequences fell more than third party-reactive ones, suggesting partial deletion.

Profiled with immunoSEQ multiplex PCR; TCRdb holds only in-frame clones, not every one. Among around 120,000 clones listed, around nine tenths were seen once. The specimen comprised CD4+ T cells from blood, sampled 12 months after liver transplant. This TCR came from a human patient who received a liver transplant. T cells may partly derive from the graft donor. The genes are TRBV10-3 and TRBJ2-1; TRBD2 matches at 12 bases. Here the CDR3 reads CAISEQTSGSVDEQFF. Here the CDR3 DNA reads TGTGCCATCAGTGAGCAGACTAGCGGGAGTGTCGATGAGCAGTTCTTC.